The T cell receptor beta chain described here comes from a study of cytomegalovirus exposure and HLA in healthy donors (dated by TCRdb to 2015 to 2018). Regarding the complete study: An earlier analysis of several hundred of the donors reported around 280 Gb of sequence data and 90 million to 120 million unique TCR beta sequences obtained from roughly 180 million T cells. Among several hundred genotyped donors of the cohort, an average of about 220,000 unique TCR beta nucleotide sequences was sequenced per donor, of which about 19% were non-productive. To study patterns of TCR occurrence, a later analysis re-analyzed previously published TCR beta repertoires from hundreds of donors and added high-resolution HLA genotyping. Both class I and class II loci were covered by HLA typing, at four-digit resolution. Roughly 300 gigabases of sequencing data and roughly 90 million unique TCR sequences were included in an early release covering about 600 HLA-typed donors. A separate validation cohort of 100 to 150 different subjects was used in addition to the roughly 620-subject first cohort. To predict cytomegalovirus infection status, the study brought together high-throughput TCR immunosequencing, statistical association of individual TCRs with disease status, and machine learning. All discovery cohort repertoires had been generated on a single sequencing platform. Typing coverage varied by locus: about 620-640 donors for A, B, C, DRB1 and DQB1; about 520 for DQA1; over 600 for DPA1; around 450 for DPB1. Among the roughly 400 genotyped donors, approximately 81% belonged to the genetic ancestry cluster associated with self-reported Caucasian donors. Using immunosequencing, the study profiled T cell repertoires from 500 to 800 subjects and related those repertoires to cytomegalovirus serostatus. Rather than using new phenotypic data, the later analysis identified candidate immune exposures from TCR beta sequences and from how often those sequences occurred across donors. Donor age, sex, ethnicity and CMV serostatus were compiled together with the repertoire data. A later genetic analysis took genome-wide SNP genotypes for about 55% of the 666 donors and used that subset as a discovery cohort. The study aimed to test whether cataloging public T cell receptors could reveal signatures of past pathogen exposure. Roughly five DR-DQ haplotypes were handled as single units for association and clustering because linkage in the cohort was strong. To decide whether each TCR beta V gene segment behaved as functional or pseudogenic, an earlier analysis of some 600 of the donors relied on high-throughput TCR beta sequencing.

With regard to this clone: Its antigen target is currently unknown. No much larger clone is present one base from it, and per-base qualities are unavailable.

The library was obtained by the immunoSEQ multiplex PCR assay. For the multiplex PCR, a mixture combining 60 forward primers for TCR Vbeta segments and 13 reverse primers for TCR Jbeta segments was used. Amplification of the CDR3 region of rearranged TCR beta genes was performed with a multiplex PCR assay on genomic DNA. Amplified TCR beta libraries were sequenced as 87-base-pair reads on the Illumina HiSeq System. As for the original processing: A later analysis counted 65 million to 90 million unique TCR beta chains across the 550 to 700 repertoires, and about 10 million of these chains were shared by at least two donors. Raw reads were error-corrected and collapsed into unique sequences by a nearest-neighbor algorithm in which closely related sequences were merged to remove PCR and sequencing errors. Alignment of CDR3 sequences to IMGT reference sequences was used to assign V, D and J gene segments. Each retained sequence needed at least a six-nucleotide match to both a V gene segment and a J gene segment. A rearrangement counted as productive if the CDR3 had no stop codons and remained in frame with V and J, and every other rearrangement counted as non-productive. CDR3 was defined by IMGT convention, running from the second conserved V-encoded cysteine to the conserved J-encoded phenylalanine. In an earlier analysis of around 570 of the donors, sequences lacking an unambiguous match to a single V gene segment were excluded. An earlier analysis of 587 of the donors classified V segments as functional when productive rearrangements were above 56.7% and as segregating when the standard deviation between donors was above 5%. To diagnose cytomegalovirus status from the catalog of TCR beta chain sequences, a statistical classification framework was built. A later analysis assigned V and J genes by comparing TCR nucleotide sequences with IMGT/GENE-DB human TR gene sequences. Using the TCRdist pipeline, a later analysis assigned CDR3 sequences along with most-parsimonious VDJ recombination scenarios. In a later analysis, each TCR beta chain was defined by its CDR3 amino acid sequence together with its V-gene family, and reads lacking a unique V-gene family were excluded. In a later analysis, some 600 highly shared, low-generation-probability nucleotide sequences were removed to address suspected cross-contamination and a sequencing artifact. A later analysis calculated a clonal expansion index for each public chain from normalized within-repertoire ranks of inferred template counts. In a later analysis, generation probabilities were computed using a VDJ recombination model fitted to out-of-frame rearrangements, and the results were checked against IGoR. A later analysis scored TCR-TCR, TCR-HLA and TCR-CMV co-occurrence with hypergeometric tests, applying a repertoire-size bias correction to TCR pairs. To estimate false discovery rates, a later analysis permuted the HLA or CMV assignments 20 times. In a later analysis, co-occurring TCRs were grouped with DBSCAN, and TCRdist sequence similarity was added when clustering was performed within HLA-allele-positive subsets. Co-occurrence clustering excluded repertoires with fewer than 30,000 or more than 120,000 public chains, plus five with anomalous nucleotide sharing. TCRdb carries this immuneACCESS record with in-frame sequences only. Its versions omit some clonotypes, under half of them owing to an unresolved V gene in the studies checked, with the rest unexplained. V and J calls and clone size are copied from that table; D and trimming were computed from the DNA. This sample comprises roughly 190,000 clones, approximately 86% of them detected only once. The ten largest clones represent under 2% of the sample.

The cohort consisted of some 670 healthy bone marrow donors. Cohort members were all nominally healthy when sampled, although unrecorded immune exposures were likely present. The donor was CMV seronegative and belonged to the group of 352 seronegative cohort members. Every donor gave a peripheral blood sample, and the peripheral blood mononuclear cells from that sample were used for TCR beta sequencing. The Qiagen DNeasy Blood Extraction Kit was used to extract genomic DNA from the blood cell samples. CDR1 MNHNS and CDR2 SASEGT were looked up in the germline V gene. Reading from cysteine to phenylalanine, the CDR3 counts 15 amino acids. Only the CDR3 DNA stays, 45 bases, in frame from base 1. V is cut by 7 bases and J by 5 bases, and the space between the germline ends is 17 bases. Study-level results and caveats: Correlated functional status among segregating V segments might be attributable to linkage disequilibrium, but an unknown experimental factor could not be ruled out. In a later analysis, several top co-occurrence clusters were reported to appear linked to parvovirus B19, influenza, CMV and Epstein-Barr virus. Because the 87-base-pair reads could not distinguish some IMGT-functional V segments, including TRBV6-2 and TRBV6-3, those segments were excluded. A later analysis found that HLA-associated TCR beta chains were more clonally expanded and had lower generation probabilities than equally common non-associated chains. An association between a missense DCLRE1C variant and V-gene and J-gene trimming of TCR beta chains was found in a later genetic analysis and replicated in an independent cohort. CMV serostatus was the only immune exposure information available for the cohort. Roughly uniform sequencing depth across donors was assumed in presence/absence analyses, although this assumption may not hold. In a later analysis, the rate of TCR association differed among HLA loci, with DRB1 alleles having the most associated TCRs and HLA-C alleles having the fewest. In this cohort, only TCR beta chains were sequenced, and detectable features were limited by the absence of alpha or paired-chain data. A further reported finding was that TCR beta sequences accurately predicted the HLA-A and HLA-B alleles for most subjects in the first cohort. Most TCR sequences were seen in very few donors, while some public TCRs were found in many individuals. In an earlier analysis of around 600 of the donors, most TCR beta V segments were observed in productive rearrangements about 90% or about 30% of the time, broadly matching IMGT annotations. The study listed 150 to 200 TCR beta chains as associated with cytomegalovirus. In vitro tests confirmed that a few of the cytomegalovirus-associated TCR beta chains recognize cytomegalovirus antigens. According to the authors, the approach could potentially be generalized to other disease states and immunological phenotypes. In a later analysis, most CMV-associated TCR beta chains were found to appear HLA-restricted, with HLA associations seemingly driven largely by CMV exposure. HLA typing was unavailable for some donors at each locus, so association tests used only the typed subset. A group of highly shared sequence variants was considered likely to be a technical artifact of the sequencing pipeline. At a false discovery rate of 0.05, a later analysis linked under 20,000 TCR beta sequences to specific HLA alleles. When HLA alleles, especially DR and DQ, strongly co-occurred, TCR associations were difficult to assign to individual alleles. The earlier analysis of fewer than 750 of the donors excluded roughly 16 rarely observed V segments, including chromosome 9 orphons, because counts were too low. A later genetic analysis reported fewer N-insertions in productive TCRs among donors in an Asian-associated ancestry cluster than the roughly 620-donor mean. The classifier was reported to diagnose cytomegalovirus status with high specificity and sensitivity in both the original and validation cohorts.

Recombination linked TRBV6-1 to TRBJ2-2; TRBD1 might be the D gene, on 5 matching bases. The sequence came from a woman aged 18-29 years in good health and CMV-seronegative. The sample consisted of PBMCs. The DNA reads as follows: TGTGCCAGCATGTCTCAGGGCACCTTAACCGGGGAGCTGTTTTTT. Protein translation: CASMSQGTLTGELFF.